This TCR beta chain was recorded in a study of blood T cell repertoires in COVID-19. Data came from immunoSEQ multiplex PCR; TCRdb stores just in-frame clones and leaves some out. The sample carries about 90,000 clones, roughly 90% recorded once. V shed 4 bases and J shed 4 bases, with 11 bases lying between them. In germline, CDR1 is LNHNV, CDR2 YYDKDF (reference sequence). The CDR3 length is 14 residues. This TCR was sampled from a man of 80 years or more with active or convalescent COVID-19. The chain joins TRBV15 to TRBJ2-1; possible D gene TRBD2, 5 bases. Input material: peripheral blood. CDR3 residues: CATSITRGYNEQFF. CDR3 sequence (DNA): TGTGCCACCAGCATAACCCGGGGATACAATGAGCAGTTCTTC.